The source of this T cell receptor (beta chain) is a study of T cell changes during pregnancy in multiple sclerosis. Produced via immunoSEQ multiplex PCR; TCRdb's table is partial and in-frame only. The table records 41,000 or so clones, about nine tenths of them present only once. Source: CD4+ T cells from peripheral blood mononuclear cells, taken in the first trimester of pregnancy. The sequence was obtained from a female donor with multiple sclerosis, enrolled in a pregnancy study.

Written as DNA, the CDR3 is TGTGCCAGCAAGCGTACCGGGGAGCTGTTTTTT. It is translated as CASKRTGELFF. The chain has TRBV25-1 and TRBJ2-2; D is unclear. The CDR3 is made up of 11 amino acids. V lost 7 bases to trimming and J lost 5 bases, with 5 bases between them. The germline V gene has CDR1 MGHDK and CDR2 SYGVNS. Complete variable domain (other parts from reference TRBV25-1 and TRBJ2-2): EADIYQTPRYLVIGTGKKITLECSQTMGHDKMYWYQQDPGMELHLIHYSYGVNSTEKGDLSSESTVSRIRTEHFPLTLESARPSHTSQYLCASKRTGELFFGEGSRLTVL.